A single sample gave rise to the 29 T cell receptor beta chains below, sequenced in a study of T cells after yellow fever vaccination. MiXCR, run by TCRdb on the 5' RACE reads, gives a single entry per CDR3 protein. The sample includes hundreds of thousands of distinct CDR3 sequences, about 14% of them seen just once. Sequencing used PBMCs, obtained on the day of the yellow fever booster vaccination. Receptors were obtained from a man aged 25 to 45 who received the YFV17D yellow fever vaccine.

The chain joins TRBV15 to TRBJ2-2, with TRBD2 matching 7 bases. The CDR3 runs 18 residues. With V trimmed by 3 bases and J by 1 base, 11 bases remained unmatched. Germline V lookup: CDR1 LNHNV, CDR2 YYDKDF (reference sequence). CDR3 DNA sequence: TGTGCCACCAGCAGGTTTTCCGGGACTAATCTGAACACCGGGGAGCTGTTTTTT. Its translation is CATSRFSGTNLNTGELFF.

This clonotype was counted a few times. This sequence joins TRBV7-9 and TRBJ1-4, with D perhaps matching TRBD1 (6 bases). The CDR3 consists of 15 residues. The ends were cut back, 5 bases at V and 7 bases at J, with 17 bases in the middle. Per the germline V gene, CDR1 is SEHNR and CDR2 is FQNEAQ (reference sequence). Here the CDR3 DNA reads TGTGCCAGCAGCCCCAGTGGAAGGGGGGGTGAAAAACTGTTTTTT. Translating it yields CASSPSGRGGEKLFF.

V and J are TRBV12-3 or TRBV12-4 and TRBJ2-3; tentatively, D is TRBD2 (6 bases). V lost 6 bases to trimming and J lost 15 bases, with 16 bases between them. The CDR3 loop spans 11 amino acids. CDR3 in DNA: TGTGCCAGCAGCACCGCGGGGACCACTTATTTT. The encoded protein is CASSTAGTTYF.

The CDR3 is CASTHSNFQETQYF. CDR3 bases: TGTGCCAGCACTCACAGCAACTTCCAAGAGACCCAGTACTTC. This rearrangement joins TRBV12-3 or TRBV12-4 to TRBJ2-5, with D unclear. V lost 7 bases to trimming and J lost 1 base, with 13 bases between them. This CDR3 is 14 amino acids long.

The chain employs TRBV5-5 and TRBJ2-7; a weak D match, TRBD2 (6 bases). V gave up 8 bases and J gave up 6 bases, with 18 bases separating them. This CDR3 contains 13 residues. CDR1 is SGHKS and CDR2 is YYEKEE in the germline V gene (reference sequence). As DNA, the CDR3 is TGTGCCAGTACCCGGGAGCGTCAATCCGAGCAGTACTTC. It is translated as CASTRERQSEQYF.

The chain uses TRBV19 and TRBJ2-3; D is perhaps TRBD1 (6 bases). The V and J ends lost 3 bases and 4 bases respectively, with 11 bases between them. CDR3 length equals 14 residues. Germline V gene data show CDR1 as LNHDA and CDR2 as SQIVND (reference sequence). The CDR3 here is CASSMRGSPDTQYF. Written as DNA, the CDR3 is TGTGCCAGTAGTATGAGGGGGAGCCCAGATACGCAGTATTTT.

The rearrangement joins TRBV5-6 to TRBJ2-2, with a weak D call TRBD2 (6 bases). This CDR3 is 19 amino acids long. Germline assignment: CDR1 SGHDT and CDR2 YYEEEE. With 3 bases removed from V and 0 bases from J, the gap between germline ends came to 21 bases. The CDR3 coding sequence is TGTGCCAGCAGCTCACTAGCTCAATTACATTCCTCGAACACCGGGGAGCTGTTTTTT. This codes for CASSSLAQLHSSNTGELFF.

A single count supports this clonotype. V and J are TRBV5-6 and TRBJ2-7, with D unresolved. Germline CDR1 and CDR2: SGHDT and YYEEEE. Trimming cost V 1 base and J 2 bases, with 7 bases left between them. This CDR3 comprises 13 residues. CDR3 region: CASSLRPPYEQYF. The CDR3 bases are TGTGCCAGCAGCTTGAGGCCTCCCTACGAGCAGTACTTC.

This chain uses TRBV15 with TRBJ2-7; TRBD1 aligns across 7 bases. The CDR3 covers 15 residues. V lost 3 bases, J lost 0 bases, and 5 bases stayed unmatched. Germline-derived CDR1 and CDR2 are LNHNV and YYDKDF (reference sequence). This chain's CDR3 is CATSSIRTGSYEQYF. CDR3 bases: TGTGCCACCAGCAGTATTAGGACAGGCTCCTACGAGCAGTACTTC. Complete variable domain (other parts from reference TRBV15 and TRBJ2-7): DAMVIQNPRYQVTQFGKPVTLSCSQTLNHNVMYWYQQKSSQAPKLLFHYYDKDFNNEADTPDNFQSRRPNTSFCFLDIRSPGLGDTAMYLCATSSIRTGSYEQYFGPGTRLTVT.

In this sample, this clonotype turned up many times. V gene TRBV3-1 combines with J gene TRBJ1-2; 7 nucleotides align to TRBD1. There are 13 residues in the CDR3. The J segment lost 4 bases and the V segment lost 6 bases, leaving 5 bases of the junction unmatched. Germline CDR1 is LGHDT and CDR2 is YNNKEL (reference sequence). CDR3 DNA: TGTGCCAGCAGTCCCGACAGGGCCTATGGCTACACCTTC. Its translation is CASSPDRAYGYTF.

There are a few counts of this clonotype. The V gene is TRBV6-5, the J gene TRBJ2-3, with D possibly being TRBD2 (6 bases). The CDR3 totals 16 residues. The germline gives CDR1 MNHEY, CDR2 SVGAGI. Trimming left V 2 bases short and J 4 bases short, with 16 bases between. The CDR3 coding sequence is TGTGCCAGCAGTTACGGGGGACTCCGGGCAGCAGATACGCAGTATTTT. This translates into CASSYGGLRAADTQYF.

The CDR3 region is CASSPLRQGAQTQYF. The CDR3 region has the DNA TGTGCCAGCAGTCCTCTGCGACAGGGGGCCCAGACCCAGTACTTC. This sequence joins TRBV7-8 and TRBJ2-5, with 10 bases identical to TRBD1. Germline V gene sequence: CDR1 SGHVS, CDR2 FQNEAQ. V lost 6 bases and J lost 6; bases outside the gene matches: 10. CDR3 length: 15 amino acids.

The sample holds a few counts of this clonotype. This rearrangement joins TRBV27 to TRBJ2-1; no firm D call. In germline, CDR1 is MNHEY, CDR2 SMNVEV (reference sequence). Trimming removed 3 bases from V and 9 bases from J, with 6 bases in between. This CDR3 region has 11 residues. The CDR3 here is CASSFASEQFF. In DNA, the CDR3 is TGTGCCAGCAGTTTTGCGTCTGAGCAGTTCTTC.

The table lists this clonotype with many counts. The V gene is TRBV12-3 or TRBV12-4, the J gene TRBJ2-7; the D is unclear. This CDR3 has 15 residues. Trimming left V 3 bases short and J 2 bases short, with 14 bases between. Here the CDR3 reads CASSFLSTEAYEQYF. CDR3 DNA: TGTGCCAGCAGTTTTCTTAGCACGGAAGCCTACGAGCAGTACTTC.

V and J are TRBV6-2 or TRBV6-3 and TRBJ2-7; D is unresolved. V shed 4 bases and J shed 3 bases, with 13 bases lying between them. CDR1 and CDR2 (germline): MNHEY, SVGEGT. The CDR3 totals 14 residues. The CDR3 DNA sequence: TGTGCCAGCAGTTCGGCCCGCACCTTCTACGAGCAGTACTTC. Protein product: CASSSARTFYEQYF.

In this sample, this clonotype turned up a few times. The J gene is TRBJ1-2, the V gene TRBV7-2; D ambiguous. The germline V and J ends were trimmed by 0 bases and 4 bases, with 12 bases remaining between them. The CDR3 spans 15 residues. Per the germline V gene, CDR1 is SGHTA and CDR2 is FQGNSA. The CDR3, as DNA: TGTGCCAGCAGCTTAGCCCCCGAGGGCTCCTATGGCTACACCTTC. As protein: CASSLAPEGSYGYTF.

The chain recombines TRBV7-9 with TRBJ2-1; 7 bases line up with TRBD1. After removal of 1 base from V and 0 bases from J, the junction contained 3 bases not matched to a gene. Looked up from germline, CDR1 is SEHNR and CDR2 is FQNEAQ (reference sequence). The CDR3 has 16 amino acids. The CDR3 spells CASSLVDRSSYNEQFF. The CDR3 DNA reads TGTGCCAGCAGCTTAGTGGACAGGAGCTCCTACAATGAGCAGTTCTTC.

This clonotype was seen more than once but under ten times. This chain connects TRBV20-1 to TRBJ2-3, with D possibly TRBD2 on 5 matching bases. CDR1 and CDR2 from the germline V gene are DFQATT and SNEGSKA (reference sequence). Trimming stripped 0 bases from V and 7 bases from J, with 14 bases between. The CDR3 contains 14 residues. The CDR3 DNA is TGCAGTGCTAGAGATACTGGAACGGGATATACGCAGTATTTT. Residues: CSARDTGTGYTQYF.

This clonotype was detected many times. The chain links TRBV6-1 to TRBJ2-5; tentatively, D is TRBD1 or TRBD2 (5 bases each). The CDR3 runs 15 residues. The V end lost 5 bases, the J end lost 4 bases, and 17 bases lay between the germline ends. Germline V gene data show CDR1 as MNHNS and CDR2 as SASEGT. This chain's CDR3 is CASSRSGGDGETQYF. Written as DNA, the CDR3 is TGTGCCAGCAGTCGGTCTGGGGGAGACGGAGAGACCCAGTACTTC.

The chain uses TRBV28 and TRBJ1-3, with D unclear. Trimming removed 10 bases at V and 0 bases at J, with 16 bases between. CDR1 is MDHEN and CDR2 is SYDVKM in the germline V gene. The CDR3 runs 15 residues. Written as DNA, the CDR3 is TGTGCCACCGCGCCACATTCTAGCTCTGGAAACACCATATATTTT. Protein: CATAPHSSSGNTIYF.

This clonotype has just a few counts. This chain links TRBV9 with TRBJ2-7, with D hard to call. The CDR3 runs to 14 residues. Trimming cost V 4 bases and J 3 bases, with 14 bases left between them. The V gene's germline CDR1 is SGDLS and CDR2 YYNGEE. The CDR3 loop is CASSRYAVDYEQYF. The DNA for the CDR3 is TGTGCCAGCAGCCGATATGCGGTCGACTACGAGCAGTACTTC.

This chain connects TRBV10-3 to TRBJ2-7; a weak D match, TRBD2 (5 bases). The CDR3 is 15 amino acids. Germline V lookup: CDR1 ENHRY, CDR2 SYGVKD. Trimming shortened V by 4 bases and J by 0 bases, and 13 bases separated the two germline ends. The CDR3 protein is CAISASGMSSYEQYF. CDR3 coding DNA: TGTGCCATCAGTGCGTCCGGGATGAGCTCCTACGAGCAGTACTTC.

This sequence joins TRBV24-1 and TRBJ2-1; D possibly matches TRBD1 or TRBD2 (5 bases each). Trimming took off 1 base at V and 5 bases at J, with 11 bases between the two ends. CDR1 and CDR2 from the germline V gene are KGHDR and SFDVKD. The CDR3 is 15 amino acids. The chain's CDR3 is CATSDFGVGDNEQFF. CDR3 bases: TGTGCCACCAGTGATTTCGGGGTGGGGGACAATGAGCAGTTCTTC.

This clonotype was seen ten or more times. V gene TRBV29-1 combines with J gene TRBJ2-7, with D perhaps matching TRBD1 or TRBD2 (6 bases each). Trimming removed 0 bases at V and 3 bases at J, with 18 bases between. This CDR3 is built from 16 residues. CDR1 SQVTM and CDR2 ANQGSEA come from the germline V gene. The CDR3 loop reads CSVEDVSLGGGYEQYF. CDR3 nucleotides: TGCAGCGTTGAAGATGTATCCCTCGGGGGCGGCTACGAGCAGTACTTC.

This clonotype has ten or more counts. This chain connects TRBV6-2 or TRBV6-3 to TRBJ2-3; 8 bases map to TRBD1. The CDR3 covers 13 residues. J lost 5 bases, V lost 5 bases, and 3 bases had no gene match. CDR1 is MNHEY and CDR2 is SVGEGT in the germline V gene. In DNA, the CDR3 is TGTGCCAGCAGTGCCGACAGGGGAGATACGCAGTATTTT. Protein product: CASSADRGDTQYF.

This clonotype was seen repeatedly, ten times or more. The rearrangement uses TRBV24-1 and TRBJ2-1; 14 positions agree with TRBD2. V lost 1 base and J lost 10; bases outside the gene matches: 11. Germline CDR1 KGHDR, CDR2 SFDVKD. The CDR3 has 18 residues. The CDR3 region has the DNA TGTGCCACCAGTGATTTAAGCCCGACTAGCGGGAGGGCCGACGAGCAGTTCTTC. Translation gives CATSDLSPTSGRADEQFF.

This clonotype was seen repeatedly, ten times or more. V gene TRBV7-8 combines with J gene TRBJ2-1; no clear D. V lost 4 bases, J lost 9 bases, and 13 bases lay in between. The CDR3 is 13 residues long. The germline CDR1 and CDR2 sequences are SGHVS and FQNEAQ. CDR3 coding DNA: TGTGCCAGCAGCTACGACCAGCTAAGTGAGCAGTTCTTC. This encodes CASSYDQLSEQFF.

In this sample, this clonotype turned up a few times. The V and J genes are TRBV5-6 and TRBJ1-1, with D unclear. The CDR3 totals 14 residues. The germline V and J ends were trimmed by 0 bases and 3 bases, with 9 bases remaining between them. Per germline, CDR1 SGHDT and CDR2 YYEEEE. The CDR3 sequence is CASSLGHGYTEAFF. The CDR3 DNA follows: TGTGCCAGCAGCTTGGGACATGGGTACACTGAAGCTTTCTTT.

The rearrangement links TRBV6-1 to TRBJ2-5; D is unclear. V lost 5 bases, J lost 1 base, and 8 bases lay in between. CDR3 length equals 13 residues. Per the germline V gene, CDR1 is MNHNS and CDR2 is SASEGT. In nucleotides, the CDR3 is TGTGCCAGCAGTAGGCGTTCCCAAGAGACCCAGTACTTC. As protein: CASSRRSQETQYF.